A single T cell receptor beta chain is shown here with its context. This record belongs to a study of T cell changes during pregnancy in multiple sclerosis. Produced via immunoSEQ multiplex PCR; TCRdb's table is partial and in-frame only. The table includes some 38,000 clones, about 90% detected once. The CDR3 extends over 13 amino acids. The germline V gene encodes CDR1 SQVTM and CDR2 ANQGSEA. The J segment lost 8 bases and the V segment lost 3 bases, leaving 5 bases of the junction unmatched. V and J are TRBV29-1 and TRBJ2-1; 9 nucleotides agree with TRBD2. Sequencing was performed on CD8+ T cells from peripheral blood mononuclear cells, taken after pregnancy. The sequence was obtained from a female donor with multiple sclerosis, enrolled in a pregnancy study. The CDR3: CSVDAGGGDEQFF. The CDR3 region has the DNA TGCAGCGTTGACGCGGGAGGGGGGGATGAGCAGTTCTTC.